Reported below is one T cell receptor (beta chain). No neoadjuvant therapy was given to the selected pancreatic ductal adenocarcinoma patients before their surgery. Measured with immunoSEQ multiplex PCR; TCRdb has only the in-frame clones, and not every one. In the table there are approximately 97,000 clones, about 95% of which are singletons. Germline CDR1 reads KGHSH; CDR2 reads LQKENI. The CDR3 runs to 12 residues. V lost 3 bases, J lost 4 bases, and 5 bases lay in between. This entry comes from a study of T cells in pancreatic ductal adenocarcinoma. The receptor comes from a human donor with pancreatic ductal adenocarcinoma. The material sequenced was PBMCs. The chain joins TRBV18 to TRBJ2-3, with no clear D. For the CDR3, the DNA is TGTGCCAGCTCACCTGCAGCAGATACGCAGTATTTT. This sequence encodes CASSPAADTQYF.